Included here is one T cell receptor beta chain sequence, with context. The antigen remains undetermined. The V end lost 3 bases, the J end lost 1 base, and 4 bases lay between the germline ends. CDR3 size: 12 residues. CDR1 and CDR2 from the germline V gene are ENHRY and SYGVKD. TCRdb fed the reads into MiXCR, producing one record per CDR3 protein. This table holds tens of thousands of distinct CDR3 sequences, about 44% found once. The data originate from a study of T cell repertoires in cytomegalovirus infection. Study background: CMV epitopes in the study were HLA-C-restricted (recently identified) and HLA-B-restricted (well studied). Public TCR beta signatures provided an indication of both CMV infection and a matching HLA type. The study's findings and limits: What dominated the ex vivo response were HLA-C-restricted CMV-specific TCR beta clonotypes.

The J gene is TRBJ2-7, the V gene TRBV10-3; D unclear. This TCR was sampled from a human donor in good health (CMV status not recorded). Some clones in this sample may be carry-over from other donors' samples. Sequencing was performed on CD8+ T cells from cultured PBMCs, taken from culture after CMV antigen stimulation. The CDR3 is CAISEGSYEQYF. The CDR3 region has the DNA TGTGCCATCAGTGAAGGATCCTACGAGCAGTACTTC.